Listed below are T cell receptor beta chains from one sample, sequenced in a study of blood T cell repertoires in COVID-19. The repertoire was sequenced with immunoSEQ multiplex PCR; TCRdb's copy has only in-frame clones and lacks some. Of around 300,000 clones listed, 86% are singletons. The source material was peripheral blood. The receptor set was obtained from a woman aged 25 to 39 with active or convalescent COVID-19. CDR3s include the opening cysteine and the closing phenylalanine or tryptophan. A D gene is named only where the DNA matches it firmly. Size is omitted from some rows. Given values are once, few, many or a class for expanded clones.

J gene,clone size,CDR3 length,V gene,D gene,CDR3 DNA,CDR3 protein
TRBJ2-1,-,18,TRBV30,TRBD2,TGTGCCTGGAGTGTACAAAGGACTAGCGGGGTGTGGGGCAATGAGCAGTTCTTC,CAWSVQRTSGVWGNEQFF
TRBJ1-2,-,14,TRBV10-3,TRBD1,TGTGCCATCAGCGCGGGACAGGGGGCCTATGGCTACACCTTC,CAISAGQGAYGYTF
TRBJ2-7,-,14,TRBV4-1,TRBD1,TGCGCCAGCAGCCAGGGGACAGGGAACTACGAGCAGTACTTC,CASSQGTGNYEQYF
TRBJ1-5,-,13,TRBV27,-,TGTGCCAGCTCGCGCGGAAACAATCAGCCCCAGCATTTT,CASSRGNNQPQHF
TRBJ1-3,-,14,TRBV6-5,-,TGTGCCAGCAGCAGGGGAGTCTCTGGAAACACCATATATTTT,CASSRGVSGNTIYF
TRBJ2-1,-,17,TRBV9,-,TGTGCCAGCAGCGCTACCCTAGCGACTAGCTCCTACAATGAGCAGTTCTTC,CASSATLATSSYNEQFF
TRBJ2-3,-,16,TRBV3-1/TRBV3-2,TRBD2,TGTGCCAGCAGCCAAAATAGCGGGGGGGCCACAGATACGCAGTATTTT,CASSQNSGGATDTQYF
TRBJ2-1,-,11,TRBV9,-,TGTGCCAGCAAGCCCTACAATGAGCAGTTCTTC,CASKPYNEQFF
TRBJ1-4,once,13,TRBV29-1,-,TGCAGCGCTAAGCGGCGAACTAATGAAAAACTGTTTTTT,CSAKRRTNEKLFF
TRBJ1-6,-,15,TRBV4-3,TRBD1,TGCGCCAGCAGCCAGGCGACAGGGGATAATTCACCCCTCCACTTT,CASSQATGDNSPLHF
TRBJ2-7,-,16,TRBV7-2,-,TGTGCCAGCAGGAAGAGTGGGGGGGCGGACTCCTACGAGCAGTACTTC,CASRKSGGADSYEQYF
TRBJ1-2,-,17,TRBV5-1,-,TGCGCCAGCACTCCGTCCCTAGACATTGGAGGAGACTATGGCTACACCTTC,CASTPSLDIGGDYGYTF
TRBJ2-2,-,15,TRBV3-1/TRBV3-2,TRBD1,TGTGCCAGCAGCCAAGATTCAGGGGGCACCGGGGAGCTGTTTTTT,CASSQDSGGTGELFF
TRBJ1-1,-,12,TRBV19,-,TGTGCCAGTAGGTCTTTCGGGACTGAAGCTTTCTTT,CASRSFGTEAFF
TRBJ2-1,-,11,TRBV7-3,-,TGTGCCAGCAGCCACTCCGATGAGCAGTTCTTC,CASSHSDEQFF
TRBJ2-1,-,14,TRBV20-1,TRBD2,TGCAGTGCTAGTCGGCCTAGCGGGGGAAGTGAGCAGTTCTTC,CSASRPSGGSEQFF
TRBJ2-5,once,14,TRBV6-5,TRBD1,TGTGCCAGCAGCCCCGGGACAGGGTTGGAGACCCAGTACTTC,CASSPGTGLETQYF
TRBJ1-1,-,13,TRBV7-2,-,TGTGCCAGCAGCTTAGGCAGGGTTGAGAAAGCTTTCTTT,CASSLGRVEKAFF
TRBJ1-2,-,15,TRBV4-2,-,TGTGCCAGCAGCCAAGTTGGGGGGGGGCCCCATGGCTACACCTTC,CASSQVGGGPHGYTF
TRBJ2-3,-,16,TRBV6-2/TRBV6-3,TRBD2,TGTGCCAGCAGTTTCCAGGCGGGGGGCCCCACAGATACGCAGTATTTT,CASSFQAGGPTDTQYF
TRBJ1-3,-,17,TRBV18,-,TGTGCCAGCTCACCCGCCGGACCCGGAGGCTCTGGAAACACCATATATTTT,CASSPAGPGGSGNTIYF
TRBJ1-1,-,15,TRBV28,TRBD1,TGTGCCAGCAGTCAACCTAGGACAGGGGGCACTGAAGCTTTCTTT,CASSQPRTGGTEAFF
TRBJ2-1,-,14,TRBV5-1,-,TGCGCCAGCAGCTCACTGGGCTTAAGGGGTGAGCAGTTCTTC,CASSSLGLRGEQFF
TRBJ1-5,-,14,TRBV10-3,TRBD1,TGTGCCATCAGTGAGTCGACAGGGGATCAGCCCCAGCATTTT,CAISESTGDQPQHF
TRBJ1-5,-,16,TRBV4-2,TRBD1,TGTGCCAGCAGCCAAGATCCGGGGACAGCGTATCAGCCCCAGCATTTT,CASSQDPGTAYQPQHF
TRBJ2-7,-,12,TRBV21-1,-,TGTGCCACCGTCAACAGGGGCAACGAGCAGTACTTC,CATVNRGNEQYF
TRBJ1-1,-,16,TRBV7-8,TRBD1,TGTGCCAGCAGCATCTACAGGGGGATGGTGAACACTGAAGCTTTCTTT,CASSIYRGMVNTEAFF
TRBJ2-1,-,16,TRBV4-3,TRBD2,TGCGCCAGCAGCCCATATAGCGGGGGGGCCTACAATGAGCAGTTCTTC,CASSPYSGGAYNEQFF
TRBJ2-3,-,15,TRBV19,TRBD2,TGTGCCAGTAGTGTCTTAGTCGCGGGGGGAGATACGCAGTATTTT,CASSVLVAGGDTQYF
TRBJ2-5,-,15,TRBV9,TRBD2,TGTGCCAGCAGCGTCGGGGGGGCTTTAGGAGAGACCCAGTACTTC,CASSVGGALGETQYF
TRBJ2-5,once,15,TRBV5-4,TRBD1,TGTGCCAGCAGCTCCATACAGGGGATCCAAGAGACCCAGTACTTC,CASSSIQGIQETQYF
TRBJ2-1,-,15,TRBV3-1/TRBV3-2,TRBD2,TGTGCCAGCAGCCCGCCTGGACGGGGGGGCACTGAGCAGTTCTTC,CASSPPGRGGTEQFF
TRBJ2-7,-,14,TRBV7-9,-,TGTGCCGCAGGCAAAGGACAGAACTCCTACGAGCAGTACTTC,CAAGKGQNSYEQYF
TRBJ1-2,-,16,TRBV3-1/TRBV3-2,-,TGTGCCAGCAGCCAAGAAAGGGGATTTGATATCTATGGCTACACCTTC,CASSQERGFDIYGYTF
TRBJ2-7,-,16,TRBV5-5,TRBD1,TGTGCCAGCAGCCCCACTGGACAGGTAATCACCTACGAGCAGTACTTC,CASSPTGQVITYEQYF
TRBJ1-1,-,14,TRBV6-5,-,TGTGCCAGCAGCCTTTTAAGAGGGAACACTGAAGCTTTCTTT,CASSLLRGNTEAFF
TRBJ2-5,-,14,TRBV5-1,-,TGCGCCAGCAGCTCACGACACACCCAAGAGACCCAGTACTTC,CASSSRHTQETQYF
TRBJ1-6,-,14,TRBV6-4,TRBD1,TGTGCCAGCAGGGAGGGGGCTAAAAATTCACCCCTCCACTTT,CASREGAKNSPLHF
TRBJ2-1,-,14,TRBV5-4,TRBD2,TGTGCCAGCGGGACGGGGGGCTCCTACAATGAGCAGTTCTTC,CASGTGGSYNEQFF
TRBJ2-5,-,16,TRBV5-5,-,TGTGCCAGCAGCTTAACCAGAAGGGACATCCAAGAGACCCAGTACTTC,CASSLTRRDIQETQYF
TRBJ2-2,-,14,TRBV5-1,-,TGCGCCAGCAGCTTGTCCGGGGATCCCGGGGAGCTGTTTTTT,CASSLSGDPGELFF